The rows below give T cell receptor beta chains drawn from one sample of a study of blood T cell repertoires in COVID-19. Measured with immunoSEQ multiplex PCR; TCRdb has only the in-frame clones, and not every one. The sample comprises hundreds of thousands of clones, roughly 86% of which are singletons, and around 2% rests with the top ten. Material: PBMCs or T cells enriched from blood (not recorded which). The receptors shown here come from a woman between 40 and 50 years old with acute COVID-19. CDR3s include the opening cysteine and the closing phenylalanine or tryptophan. A D gene is named only where the DNA matches it firmly. Size values are once, few and many counts, or a class for expanded clones, and some rows have none.

DNA: TGTGCCAGTAGTATAGGGATGACAGGGGCCAATTCACCCCTCCACTTT
CDR3: CASSIGMTGANSPLHF
J: TRBJ1-6
size: NA
V: TRBV19
D: TRBD1

DNA: TGTGCCAGCAGCGCCCGGGACAGGGATTTCTATGGCTACACCTTC
CDR3: CASSARDRDFYGYTF
J: TRBJ1-2
size: few
V: TRBV7-9
D: TRBD1

DNA: TGTGCCAGCAGCGTAGGACAGGGGGCGAGCACTGAAGCTTTCTTT
CDR3: CASSVGQGASTEAFF
J: TRBJ1-1
size: NA
V: TRBV9
D: TRBD1

DNA: TGCGCCAGCAGCCAGGCGCCCCTCGGGGGCTATGGCTACACCTTC
CDR3: CASSQAPLGGYGYTF
J: TRBJ1-2
size: once
V: TRBV4-1
D: NA

DNA: TGCAGCGCCGAGGAAGGTTACGAGCAGTACTTC
CDR3: CSAEEGYEQYF
J: TRBJ2-7
size: NA
V: TRBV29-1
D: NA

DNA: TGTGCCAGCAGCTCGTACACAGGGGAGGCTGGCTACACCTTC
CDR3: CASSSYTGEAGYTF
J: TRBJ1-2
size: NA
V: TRBV7-9
D: TRBD1

DNA: TGTGCCAGCAGTCGATCGGGGAGCGGGGGGGCTGATACGCAGTATTTT
CDR3: CASSRSGSGGADTQYF
J: TRBJ2-3
size: NA
V: TRBV25-1
D: TRBD2

DNA: TGTGCCAGCACTTCGACAGGGGAAGAGACCCAGTACTTC
CDR3: CASTSTGEETQYF
J: TRBJ2-5
size: NA
V: TRBV27
D: TRBD1

DNA: TGTGCTAGTGGTTTCGGAGGTGACACTGAAGCTTTCTTT
CDR3: CASGFGGDTEAFF
J: TRBJ1-1
size: NA
V: TRBV12-5
D: NA

DNA: TGTGCCAGCCAGATAGACAGGCTGAACACTGAAGCTTTCTTT
CDR3: CASQIDRLNTEAFF
J: TRBJ1-1
size: NA
V: TRBV15
D: NA

DNA: TGCGCCAGCAGAAACGGACTAGCGGGGGGCGGCCTACAAGAGACCCAGTACTTC
CDR3: CASRNGLAGGGLQETQYF
J: TRBJ2-5
size: few
V: TRBV4-1
D: TRBD2

DNA: TGTGCCAGCAGCCCGGACAGGGTGTCAGATACGCAGTATTTT
CDR3: CASSPDRVSDTQYF
J: TRBJ2-3
size: NA
V: TRBV5-4
D: TRBD1

DNA: TGTGCCAGCACAACCGGAGGGCGAACTGAAGCTTTCTTT
CDR3: CASTTGGRTEAFF
J: TRBJ1-1
size: NA
V: TRBV5-4
D: NA

DNA: TGTGCCAGCAGCTTGGCCCCAGGGGGTTATGGCTACACCTTC
CDR3: CASSLAPGGYGYTF
J: TRBJ1-2
size: few
V: TRBV11-2
D: TRBD1

DNA: TGCGCCAGCAGCACTACGACAGGGGTGGGCACTGAAGCTTTCTTT
CDR3: CASSTTTGVGTEAFF
J: TRBJ1-1
size: once
V: TRBV5-1
D: TRBD1

DNA: TGTGCCAGCAGTTTCGGGGGATATTATGGCTACACCTTC
CDR3: CASSFGGYYGYTF
J: TRBJ1-2
size: NA
V: TRBV12-3/TRBV12-4
D: NA

DNA: TGTGCCAGCAGCCCTTCGGAGGGGCTGGGAAAACGTACGCAGTATTTT
CDR3: CASSPSEGLGKRTQYF
J: TRBJ2-3
size: NA
V: TRBV7-9
D: NA

DNA: TGTGCCAGCAGCTCAGGTTGGACTAGCCTAAAAGGCAATGAGCAGTTCTTC
CDR3: CASSSGWTSLKGNEQFF
J: TRBJ2-1
size: NA
V: TRBV11-3
D: TRBD2

DNA: TGTGCCAGCAGCCCGACCCGGGACAGGCCCTGGGAGCGATACAATCAGCCCCAGCATTTT
CDR3: CASSPTRDRPWERYNQPQHF
J: TRBJ1-5
size: NA
V: TRBV13
D: TRBD1

DNA: TGTGCCAGCAGCTTTTCGTCGGGGGGGTCGGATACGCAGTATTTT
CDR3: CASSFSSGGSDTQYF
J: TRBJ2-3
size: NA
V: TRBV6-5
D: TRBD2

DNA: TGTGCCAGCAGCGTAGATTCTGGGCATGGAGGGCTTGCTACTGAAGCTTTCTTT
CDR3: CASSVDSGHGGLATEAFF
J: TRBJ1-1
size: NA
V: TRBV9
D: NA

DNA: TGTGCCAGCAGCCAAGTAGCGGCAGATACGCAGTATTTT
CDR3: CASSQVAADTQYF
J: TRBJ2-3
size: NA
V: TRBV4-2
D: NA

DNA: TGTGCCAGCAGCGTAGGTCGCGGGGGGCATACCGGGGAGCTGTTTTTT
CDR3: CASSVGRGGHTGELFF
J: TRBJ2-2
size: NA
V: TRBV9
D: TRBD2

DNA: TGTGCCACCACCCCGCGTGGGGGAGGCTACGAGCAGTACTTC
CDR3: CATTPRGGGYEQYF
J: TRBJ2-7
size: NA
V: TRBV7-9
D: NA

DNA: TGCGCCAGCAGTGAGTCTAGGGGTGTCCTGAACTACGAGCAGTACTTC
CDR3: CASSESRGVLNYEQYF
J: TRBJ2-7
size: NA
V: TRBV10-2
D: NA

DNA: TGTGCCAGCAGCTCGGGACAGGGAGGTAGGAACGAGCAGTACTTC
CDR3: CASSSGQGGRNEQYF
J: TRBJ2-7
size: NA
V: TRBV7-6
D: TRBD1

DNA: TGTGCCAGCAGCGTGGGGGGGCCGGTACTGGAGACCCAGTACTTC
CDR3: CASSVGGPVLETQYF
J: TRBJ2-5
size: NA
V: TRBV9
D: NA

DNA: TGTGCCTGCAGACAGGGGACAGCAGATACGCAGTATTTT
CDR3: CACRQGTADTQYF
J: TRBJ2-3
size: NA
V: TRBV30
D: TRBD1

DNA: TGTGCCAGCAGCCGAGGGACTCCGGAAGCTTTCTTT
CDR3: CASSRGTPEAFF
J: TRBJ1-1
size: NA
V: TRBV7-9
D: NA

DNA: TGTGCCAGCAGATACAGGGGCGGCAATCAGCCCCAGCATTTT
CDR3: CASRYRGGNQPQHF
J: TRBJ1-5
size: NA
V: TRBV6-5
D: TRBD1

DNA: TGCGCCAGCAGCTCTGGGACAGACACCTACGAGCAGTACTTC
CDR3: CASSSGTDTYEQYF
J: TRBJ2-7
size: few
V: TRBV5-1
D: TRBD1

DNA: TGTGCCACCAGTGATTTGCTAGCGGGGGATGTAGAGACCCAGTACTTC
CDR3: CATSDLLAGDVETQYF
J: TRBJ2-5
size: NA
V: TRBV24-1
D: TRBD2

DNA: TGTGCCAGCAGCTTGTCCAGGGTCGGGGAAAAACTGTTTTTT
CDR3: CASSLSRVGEKLFF
J: TRBJ1-4
size: NA
V: TRBV5-5
D: NA

DNA: TGTGCCAGCACCCGAGAACCGGGGGGTGGCAACGTCCTGACTTTC
CDR3: CASTREPGGGNVLTF
J: TRBJ2-6
size: NA
V: TRBV2
D: TRBD2

DNA: TGTGCTAGTGGTTGGGGGGGCACAGATACGCAGTATTTT
CDR3: CASGWGGTDTQYF
J: TRBJ2-3
size: NA
V: TRBV12-5
D: NA

DNA: TGCGCCAGCAGCCAACCCGGGGGAGTGGGGGAGTATTTT
CDR3: CASSQPGGVGEYF
J: TRBJ2-3
size: NA
V: TRBV4-1
D: NA

DNA: TGTGCCAGCAGCAGGACAGGATTAAACTATGGCTACACCTTC
CDR3: CASSRTGLNYGYTF
J: TRBJ1-2
size: NA
V: TRBV6-5
D: TRBD1

DNA: TGTGCCAGCAGCCAAGATGCAGGGTCCTACGAGCAGTACTTC
CDR3: CASSQDAGSYEQYF
J: TRBJ2-7
size: NA
V: TRBV3-1/TRBV3-2
D: NA

DNA: TGTGCCAGCAGCTTAGTCGCTAGCGGGGACGCAGATACGCAGTATTTT
CDR3: CASSLVASGDADTQYF
J: TRBJ2-3
size: NA
V: TRBV13
D: TRBD2

DNA: TGTGCCATCAGGAATTGGACAGGGGTTGAAGCTTTCTTT
CDR3: CAIRNWTGVEAFF
J: TRBJ1-1
size: NA
V: TRBV10-3
D: TRBD1

DNA: TGTGCCAGCAGCTTATCCACTAGCGGGCCCAACTTC
CDR3: CASSLSTSGPNF
J: TRBJ2-5
size: NA
V: TRBV11-2
D: TRBD2

DNA: TGTGCCAGCAGCTTGAACCGGGACAGGGGGATCCACGAGCAGTACTTC
CDR3: CASSLNRDRGIHEQYF
J: TRBJ2-7
size: NA
V: TRBV11-2
D: TRBD1

DNA: TGTGCCATCAGTGAGTCGACATGGGGGGGAGAGACCCAGTACTTC
CDR3: CAISESTWGGETQYF
J: TRBJ2-5
size: NA
V: TRBV10-3
D: TRBD2

DNA: TGTGCCAGCAGCGAACTCGGGACTCGAGATACGCAGTATTTT
CDR3: CASSELGTRDTQYF
J: TRBJ2-3
size: NA
V: TRBV7-2
D: NA

DNA: TGTGCCAGCGAGAGCGGCTACGAGCAGTACTTC
CDR3: CASESGYEQYF
J: TRBJ2-7
size: NA
V: TRBV11-2
D: NA

DNA: TGTGCCAGCTCACCATCAAAAGCGGGTGCTGGGGAGACCCAGTACTTC
CDR3: CASSPSKAGAGETQYF
J: TRBJ2-5
size: NA
V: TRBV18
D: NA

DNA: TGTGCCAGCAGCTTAGACGGCTCCTACGAGCAGTACTTC
CDR3: CASSLDGSYEQYF
J: TRBJ2-7
size: NA
V: TRBV11-2
D: NA